Each of the 29 T cell receptor beta chains below was sequenced from the same sample in a study of blood T cell repertoires in COVID-19 (dated by TCRdb to the early 2020s). To prepare the library, the immunoSEQ multiplex PCR assay was applied. This immuneACCESS table, as held by TCRdb, lists in-frame sequences with V and J called but not all clones. Of the missing ones, under half trace to an unresolved V gene in checked studies; the others have no known cause. For this sample there are over 200,000 clones; roughly 80% appear just once. Together, the top ten hold around a sixth of the sample. Sequenced: peripheral blood. These receptors all come from a woman older than 75 with active or convalescent COVID-19.

This rearrangement joins TRBV12-3 or TRBV12-4 to TRBJ1-5; D not certain. V lost 7 bases and J lost 1, with 8 bases in between. This CDR3 spans 13 amino acids. CDR3 region: CASTRGSNQPQHF. As DNA, the CDR3 is TGTGCCAGCACACGGGGAAGCAATCAGCCCCAGCATTTT.

This chain connects TRBV5-4 to TRBJ2-3, with a possible D match to TRBD2 (6 bases). The CDR3 is 14 amino acids. Germline V gene data show CDR1 as SGHNT and CDR2 as YYREEE (reference sequence). V was clipped by 4 bases and J by 8 bases, with 17 bases between them. CDR3 protein: CASSHGGPRVTQYF. The CDR3, as DNA: TGTGCCAGCAGCCACGGAGGGCCCCGGGTTACGCAGTATTTT. Filled out from reference TRBV5-4 and TRBJ2-3, the complete variable domain reads ETGVTQSPTHLIKTRGQQVTLRCSSQSGHNTVSWYQQALGQGPQFIFQYYREEENGRGNFPPRFSGLQFPNYSSELNVNALELDDSALYLCASSHGGPRVTQYFGPGTRLTVL.

The CDR3 region has the DNA TGTGCCAGCAGCCCTCACATGAACACTGAAGCTTTCTTT. Residues: CASSPHMNTEAFF. This chain joins TRBV7-2 and TRBJ1-1; D is unclear. V lost 5 bases and J lost 0, with 7 bases in between. The CDR3 is 13 residues long. CDR1 and CDR2 (germline): SGHTA, FQGNSA.

This rearrangement joins TRBV7-9 to TRBJ1-5; 11 bases agree with TRBD1. CDR1 and CDR2 (germline): SEHNR, FQNEAQ (reference sequence). Unmatched junction bases numbered 7, after V lost 3 bases and J lost 6 bases. CDR3 size: 16 residues. The CDR3 here is CASSFWTGGVGQPQHF. For the CDR3, the DNA is TGTGCCAGCAGCTTCTGGACAGGGGGCGTGGGTCAGCCCCAGCATTTT.

The chain employs TRBV29-1 and TRBJ1-2, with 7 bases identical to TRBD1. The junction had 8 bases not matched to a gene; V was cut back by 0 bases and J by 4 bases. The CDR3 totals 15 residues. Germline CDR1 reads SQVTM; CDR2 reads ANQGSEA. The CDR3 nucleotides are TGCAGCGTTGAAGATCCCGGGACAGACGTCTATGGCTACACCTTC. This translates into CSVEDPGTDVYGYTF. Drawing the rest from reference TRBV29-1 and TRBJ1-2, the complete variable domain is SAVISQKPSRDICQRGTSLTIQCQVDSQVTMMFWYRQQPGQSLTLIATANQGSEATYESGFVIDKFPISRPNLTFSTLTVSNMSPEDSSIYLCSVEDPGTDVYGYTFGSGTRLTVV.

The chain links TRBV5-1 to TRBJ2-7, with unresolved D. V gave up 4 bases and J gave up 2 bases, with 13 bases separating them. CDR3 length: 14 residues. CDR1 and CDR2 from the germline V gene are SGHRS and YFSETQ. The CDR3 DNA follows: TGCGCCAGCAGCCTGGACGCCAGGCCCTACGAGCAGTACTTC. Amino acid sequence: CASSLDARPYEQYF.

Comment on this clone: The sample holds other DNA sequences that translate to the same CDR3. DNA of the CDR3: TGTGCCAGCAGCCCGACTAGCGGTTACAATGAGCAGTTCTTC. This encodes CASSPTSGYNEQFF. The chain is built from TRBV14 and TRBJ2-1; 9 positions agree with TRBD2. Germline V gives CDR1 SGHDN, CDR2 FVKESK. V lost 4 bases, J lost 4 bases, and 2 bases stayed unmatched. CDR3 length equals 14 residues.

This chain joins TRBV18 and TRBJ2-1; 8 bases fit TRBD1. V was pared by 5 bases and J by 0 bases, with 0 bases of the junction left unmatched. This CDR3 is built from 14 residues. The germline V gene encodes CDR1 KGHSH and CDR2 LQKENI. CDR3 protein: CASSGTGSYNEQFF. In DNA form, the CDR3 reads TGTGCCAGCTCAGGGACAGGCTCCTACAATGAGCAGTTCTTC.

The chain has TRBV24-1 and TRBJ2-2, with D perhaps TRBD2 (5 bases). CDR3 length equals 13 residues. The V gene's germline CDR1 is KGHDR and CDR2 SFDVKD. V lost 12 bases, J lost 0 bases, and 10 bases lay in between. CDR3 residues: CASAAANTGELFF. CDR3 bases: TGTGCCTCAGCGGCAGCGAACACCGGGGAGCTGTTTTTT.

This rearrangement joins TRBV15 to TRBJ2-5; D is perhaps TRBD1 (5 bases). The V gene's germline CDR1 is LNHNV and CDR2 YYDKDF (reference sequence). The CDR3 consists of 13 residues. Deletions cut 7 bases from V and 1 base from J, with 10 bases between. The CDR3 loop is CATKIGVQETQYF. The CDR3 nucleotides read TGTGCCACCAAGATAGGGGTCCAAGAGACCCAGTACTTC.

The chain is built from TRBV2 and TRBJ2-2; 11 bases are a match to TRBD2. The junction had 6 bases not matched to a gene; V was cut back by 6 bases and J by 6 bases. This CDR3 has 15 amino acids. The germline V gene encodes CDR1 SNHLY and CDR2 FYNNEI. In DNA form, the CDR3 reads TGTGCCAGCAGGTTGATAGCGGGAGGGCCCGGGGAGCTGTTTTTT. As protein: CASRLIAGGPGELFF. The complete variable domain, with remaining parts taken from reference TRBV2 and TRBJ2-2, reads EPEVTQTPSHQVTQMGQEVILRCVPISNHLYFYWYRQILGQKVEFLVSFYNNEISEKSEIFDDQFSVERPDGSNFTLKIRSTKLEDSAMYFCASRLIAGGPGELFFGEGSRLTVL.

The chain has TRBV9 and TRBJ2-7; a weak D match, TRBD1 (5 bases). Germline loops: CDR1 SGDLS, CDR2 YYNGEE. The CDR3 length is 14 residues. The V end lost 0 bases, the J end lost 2 bases, and 9 bases lay between the germline ends. The CDR3 spells CASSVADRTYEQYF. CDR3 in DNA: TGTGCCAGCAGCGTAGCCGACAGAACCTACGAGCAGTACTTC.

The gene calls are TRBV10-3 and TRBJ1-1; 11 nucleotides agree with TRBD1. The V gene end was trimmed by 5 bases and the J gene end by 2 bases; junction bases not matched to a gene: 4. CDR3 length: 15 residues. CDR1 ENHRY and CDR2 SYGVKD come from the germline V gene. For the CDR3, the DNA is TGTGCCATCAGTAGGACAGGGGGCCGCAACACTGAAGCTTTCTTT. Translating gives CAISRTGGRNTEAFF.

This chain joins TRBV2 and TRBJ2-3, with 9 bases aligning to TRBD2. CDR3 length: 15 residues. Germline values: CDR1 SNHLY, CDR2 FYNNEI. After removal of 6 bases from V and 0 bases from J, the junction contained 4 bases not matched to a gene. CDR3: CASRRAGGSTDTQYF. Written as DNA, the CDR3 is TGTGCCAGCAGGAGAGCGGGGGGAAGCACAGATACGCAGTATTTT.

This clone is a singleton in its sample. The V gene is TRBV7-2, the J gene TRBJ2-1; TRBD1 matches at 7 bases. The CDR3 has 15 amino acids. J gave up 5 bases and V 1 base, and 5 bases lay outside the gene matches. Germline loops: CDR1 SGHTA, CDR2 FQGNSA. DNA of the CDR3: TGTGCCAGCAGCTTAGTAGGGGGCCCGGACAATGAGCAGTTCTTC. This codes for CASSLVGGPDNEQFF.

The gene calls are TRBV6-5 and TRBJ2-3, with TRBD2 matching over 9 bases. Losses at the gene ends were 2 bases for V and 10 bases for J; bases not matched to a gene: 10. CDR3 length equals 15 residues. Germline V CDR1 and CDR2: MNHEY, SVGAGI. The CDR3 loop reads CASSYGAGGPHPQYF. DNA of the CDR3: TGTGCCAGCAGTTACGGAGCGGGAGGCCCCCATCCGCAGTATTTT.

This clone occurred a few times. V and J are TRBV7-2 and TRBJ1-1; D is uncertain. The germline V gene encodes CDR1 SGHTA and CDR2 FQGNSA. V lost 6 bases, J lost 4 bases, and 15 bases lay in between. The CDR3 contains 14 residues. The CDR3 region is CASSRNWRGTEAFF. CDR3 nucleotide sequence: TGTGCCAGCAGTCGGAACTGGCGGGGCACTGAAGCTTTCTTT.

Regarding this clone: Other DNA sequences of this sample code for an identical CDR3. The chain uses TRBV6-5 and TRBJ2-1; possible D gene TRBD1, 6 bases. The germline V and J ends were trimmed by 6 bases and 7 bases, with 19 bases remaining between them. Germline assignment: CDR1 MNHEY and CDR2 SVGAGI. The CDR3 extends over 15 amino acids. CDR3 loop: CASRLKTRTVNEQFF. The CDR3 DNA is TGTGCCAGCAGGTTAAAAACAAGGACAGTAAATGAGCAGTTCTTC.

The chain employs TRBV19 and TRBJ1-4; no clear D gene. The CDR3 totals 14 residues. The germline V gene has CDR1 LNHDA and CDR2 SQIVND (reference sequence). The V end lost 3 bases, the J end lost 6 bases, and 11 bases lay between the germline ends. The CDR3 is CASSIFSADEKLFF. The CDR3 DNA reads as TGTGCCAGTAGTATTTTTTCGGCGGATGAAAAACTGTTTTTT.

This clone has more than one count but fewer than ten. This chain connects TRBV23-1 to TRBJ1-2; D unresolved. TRBV23-1 is an ORF, and what it does is uncertain. The CDR3 extends over 14 amino acids. V lost 4 bases and J 0 bases, leaving 9 bases between the germline ends. CDR3 DNA: TGCGCCAGCAGTCGAGCTTTACCTAACTATGGCTACACCTTC. It translates to CASSRALPNYGYTF.

The rearrangement uses TRBV7-2 and TRBJ2-7; D may be TRBD1 (5 bases). Germline V gives CDR1 SGHTA, CDR2 FQGNSA. The V gene lost 0 bases and the J gene lost 4 bases, with 7 bases spanning the gap. The CDR3 consists of 13 residues. CDR3 sequence: CASSLAQGYEQYF. The DNA for the CDR3 is TGTGCCAGCAGCTTAGCCCAGGGATACGAGCAGTACTTC.

This chain links TRBV18 with TRBJ2-5; D call uncertain. Trimming removed 3 bases at V and 4 bases at J, with 12 bases between. Germline lookup yields CDR1 KGHSH and CDR2 LQKENI. The CDR3 totals 14 residues. The CDR3 reads CASSPDRLGETQYF. CDR3 coding DNA: TGTGCCAGCTCACCGGATAGACTCGGAGAGACCCAGTACTTC.

J is TRBJ1-6 and V is TRBV30; D might be TRBD1 (5 bases). V lost 4 bases, J lost 10 bases, and 8 bases lay in between. Per the germline V gene, CDR1 is GTSNPN and CDR2 is SVGIG (reference sequence). This CDR3 has 11 residues. The CDR3 spells CAWTGNSPLHF. In DNA form, the CDR3 reads TGTGCCTGGACAGGGAACTCACCCCTCCACTTT.

The V and J genes are TRBV5-4 and TRBJ1-1, with 10 bases matching TRBD1. Germline V gene lookup returns CDR1 SGHNT and CDR2 YYREEE (reference sequence). Trimming cost V 5 bases and J 6 bases; bases outside gene matches: 16. This CDR3 spans 17 amino acids. The CDR3, as DNA: TGTGCCAGCAGTCGAAGACAGGGGGCCGGAGTTATCGCTGAAGCTTTCTTT. It specifies CASSRRQGAGVIAEAFF.

V and J are TRBV7-2 and TRBJ1-1, with D tentatively TRBD1 (5 bases). The CDR3 is made up of 13 amino acids. Germline loops: CDR1 SGHTA, CDR2 FQGNSA. Trimming pared 4 bases from V and 1 base from J, leaving 7 bases between. Here the CDR3 DNA reads TGTGCCAGCAGCTCTACAGGGAACACTGAAGCTTTCTTT. Translation gives CASSSTGNTEAFF.

CDR3: CASSVYSGKHQETQYF. CDR3 nucleotides: TGTGCCAGCAGCGTATATAGCGGGAAACACCAAGAGACCCAGTACTTC. The chain has TRBV9 and TRBJ2-5, with 8 bases that match TRBD2. With V trimmed by 1 base and J by 0 bases, 5 bases remained unmatched. Germline V lookup: CDR1 SGDLS, CDR2 YYNGEE. The CDR3 runs to 16 residues.

The chain has TRBV2 and TRBJ2-1, with D perhaps matching TRBD2 (6 bases). CDR3 length: 11 amino acids. V was pared by 7 bases and J by 14 bases, with 15 bases between. Germline V gene lookup returns CDR1 SNHLY and CDR2 FYNNEI. CDR3 loop: CASKFAGLEFF. The CDR3 bases are TGTGCCAGCAAATTCGCGGGACTTGAGTTCTTC.

The table lists this clone with a count of one. V and J are TRBV15 and TRBJ2-1; 14 nucleotides align to TRBD2. The CDR3 runs 16 residues. The V gene end was trimmed by 0 bases and the J gene end by 7 bases; junction bases not matched to a gene: 2. Germline CDR1 LNHNV, CDR2 YYDKDF (reference sequence). In nucleotides, the CDR3 is TGTGCCACCAGCAGAGATTGGACTAGCGGGAGGAATGAGCAGTTCTTC. This gives the protein CATSRDWTSGRNEQFF.

V usage is TRBV2 and J usage is TRBJ2-7; the match to TRBD1 covers 9 bases. CDR3 length equals 14 residues. Trimming at V came to 3 bases and at J to 1 base, leaving 1 base not matched to a gene. Germline V CDR1 and CDR2: SNHLY, FYNNEI. The CDR3 DNA reads TGTGCCAGCAGTGAGACAGGGGGGTCCTACGAGCAGTACTTC. As protein: CASSETGGSYEQYF.